This is a list of T cell receptor beta chains from one sample in a study of graft-versus-host responses after intestinal transplantation. Sequenced by immunoSEQ multiplex PCR; TCRdb stores in-frame clones only, minus some. Among some 66,000 clones listed, under 90% were seen once. The input for sequencing was ileum tissue, taken less than 400 days after transplant. The receptor set was obtained from a human patient who received an intestinal transplant, so some T cells may come from the graft donor. Each CDR3 is given with its conserved first and last residue. The order of the fields is J gene, clone size, D gene, V gene, CDR3 DNA, CDR3 protein. D genes are given only for firm matches. The size field is filled for only some rows; it gives once, few, many or a size class.

j_gene: TRBJ2-7
abundance: NA
d_gene: NA
v_gene: TRBV4-1
CDR3nt: TGCGCCAGCAGCCGCTACGTAGGGGCGGGCGCGGTGGACGAGCAGTACTTC
CDR3aa: CASSRYVGAGAVDEQYF

j_gene: TRBJ2-2
abundance: NA
d_gene: NA
v_gene: TRBV25-1
CDR3nt: TGTGCCAGCACCCCTGAGGTCACCGGGGAGCTGTTTTTT
CDR3aa: CASTPEVTGELFF

j_gene: TRBJ2-5
abundance: NA
d_gene: NA
v_gene: TRBV6-5
CDR3nt: TGTGCCAGCAGTTCCAAACAGGGTACCCAAGAGACCCAGTACTTC
CDR3aa: CASSSKQGTQETQYF

j_gene: TRBJ2-5
abundance: NA
d_gene: NA
v_gene: TRBV6-6
CDR3nt: TGTGCCAGCAGTTACAAGGGCCAAGAGACCCAGTACTTC
CDR3aa: CASSYKGQETQYF

j_gene: TRBJ2-1
abundance: NA
d_gene: TRBD2
v_gene: TRBV6-5
CDR3nt: TGTGCCTGCCGGCGGGAGGCAAATGAGCAGTTCTTC
CDR3aa: CACRREANEQFF

j_gene: TRBJ2-5
abundance: NA
d_gene: TRBD1
v_gene: TRBV6-5
CDR3nt: TGTGCCAGCAGACCCACAGGGGGCCAAGAGACCCAGTACTTC
CDR3aa: CASRPTGGQETQYF

j_gene: TRBJ2-2
abundance: NA
d_gene: NA
v_gene: TRBV7-7
CDR3nt: TGTGCTAGCAGCCCCGTTGGCGCGAACACCGGGGAGCTGTTTTTT
CDR3aa: CASSPVGANTGELFF

j_gene: TRBJ2-7
abundance: NA
d_gene: NA
v_gene: TRBV2
CDR3nt: TGTGCCAGCAGCTCCGGGGCTTTGCTCTACGAGCAGTACTTC
CDR3aa: CASSSGALLYEQYF

j_gene: TRBJ1-2
abundance: few
d_gene: NA
v_gene: TRBV2
CDR3nt: TGTGCCAGCATTCTTGGGGTCAACAACTATGGCTACACCTTC
CDR3aa: CASILGVNNYGYTF

j_gene: TRBJ2-2
abundance: NA
d_gene: TRBD2
v_gene: TRBV25-1
CDR3nt: TGTGCCAGCAGGGGACTAGCGGGGTACACCGGGGAGCTGTTTTTT
CDR3aa: CASRGLAGYTGELFF

j_gene: TRBJ2-5
abundance: NA
d_gene: NA
v_gene: TRBV14
CDR3nt: TGTGCCAGCAGCCAAGATCTAGGTTCAAGGACTCGGGAGACCCAGTACTTC
CDR3aa: CASSQDLGSRTRETQYF

j_gene: TRBJ1-2
abundance: NA
d_gene: NA
v_gene: TRBV25-1
CDR3nt: TGTGCCAGCAGTGAATCAGGCAGGGGACCCATTAACTATGGCTACACCTTC
CDR3aa: CASSESGRGPINYGYTF

j_gene: TRBJ2-3
abundance: NA
d_gene: NA
v_gene: TRBV5-8
CDR3nt: TGTGCCAGCAGCCTGGGGGTGGACACTAGCACAGATACGCAGTATTTT
CDR3aa: CASSLGVDTSTDTQYF

j_gene: TRBJ2-7
abundance: NA
d_gene: TRBD1
v_gene: TRBV5-1
CDR3nt: TGCGCCAGCAGCCCGGAGGGACAGGGGGGCTACGAGCAGTACTTC
CDR3aa: CASSPEGQGGYEQYF

j_gene: TRBJ2-7
abundance: NA
d_gene: NA
v_gene: TRBV9
CDR3nt: TGTGCCAGCAGCGGGGGTGTACGGGACGTCTACGACGAGCAGTACTTC
CDR3aa: CASSGGVRDVYDEQYF

j_gene: TRBJ1-1
abundance: NA
d_gene: NA
v_gene: TRBV18
CDR3nt: TGTGCCAGCTCACCGACTCCCAAGGGAGCGGGAGCTTTCTTT
CDR3aa: CASSPTPKGAGAFF

j_gene: TRBJ2-7
abundance: NA
d_gene: TRBD1
v_gene: TRBV28
CDR3nt: TGTGCCACCGCCGGGACAGGGGTCTACGAGCAGTACTTC
CDR3aa: CATAGTGVYEQYF

j_gene: TRBJ2-7
abundance: NA
d_gene: TRBD1
v_gene: TRBV28
CDR3nt: TGTGCCAGCAGGAAACAGGGGCGATCCTACGAGCAGTACTTC
CDR3aa: CASRKQGRSYEQYF

j_gene: TRBJ2-7
abundance: NA
d_gene: NA
v_gene: TRBV28
CDR3nt: TGTGCCAGCAGTTTCTCCTACGAGCAGTACTTC
CDR3aa: CASSFSYEQYF

j_gene: TRBJ2-2
abundance: NA
d_gene: NA
v_gene: TRBV6-1
CDR3nt: TGTGCCAGCATAAGGGAAGGCTACACCGGGGAGCTGTTTTTT
CDR3aa: CASIREGYTGELFF

j_gene: TRBJ1-4
abundance: NA
d_gene: NA
v_gene: TRBV10-3
CDR3nt: TGTGCCATCAGTGAGCGGGGAGTCGAAAAACTGTTTTTT
CDR3aa: CAISERGVEKLFF

j_gene: TRBJ1-1
abundance: NA
d_gene: NA
v_gene: TRBV5-1
CDR3nt: TGCGCCAGCACCTCCGGGGGGGCGAACACTGAAGCTTTCTTT
CDR3aa: CASTSGGANTEAFF

j_gene: TRBJ2-7
abundance: NA
d_gene: NA
v_gene: TRBV5-4
CDR3nt: TGTGCCAGCAGCTTTGACCGGTCCTACGAGCAGTACTTC
CDR3aa: CASSFDRSYEQYF

j_gene: TRBJ2-1
abundance: NA
d_gene: NA
v_gene: TRBV6-6
CDR3nt: TGTGCCAGCAGTCAGGGACGTTACAATGAGCAGTTCTTC
CDR3aa: CASSQGRYNEQFF

j_gene: TRBJ2-7
abundance: NA
d_gene: NA
v_gene: TRBV19
CDR3nt: TGTGCCACCAGGGACGGTTTGGACGAGCAGTACTTC
CDR3aa: CATRDGLDEQYF

j_gene: TRBJ1-3
abundance: NA
d_gene: NA
v_gene: TRBV13
CDR3nt: TGTGCCAGCAGCTTAGGCCTCACAGGGTCTGGAAACACCATATATTTT
CDR3aa: CASSLGLTGSGNTIYF

j_gene: TRBJ2-5
abundance: NA
d_gene: NA
v_gene: TRBV30
CDR3nt: TGTGCCTGGGGGAAGACTAGCCAAGAGACCCAGTACTTC
CDR3aa: CAWGKTSQETQYF

j_gene: TRBJ2-7
abundance: NA
d_gene: NA
v_gene: TRBV9
CDR3nt: TGTGCCAGCAGCGTAGCGGGGAGCGACGAGCAGTACTTC
CDR3aa: CASSVAGSDEQYF

j_gene: TRBJ2-3
abundance: NA
d_gene: TRBD2
v_gene: TRBV2
CDR3nt: TGTGCCAGCAGTCAAAATCCGGGACTAGCGGGGCGGGCAGATACGCAGTATTTT
CDR3aa: CASSQNPGLAGRADTQYF

j_gene: TRBJ2-7
abundance: once
d_gene: NA
v_gene: TRBV11-2
CDR3nt: TGTGCCAGCAGCTTAGAACTTCCGGGGAGGCACGAGCAGTACTTC
CDR3aa: CASSLELPGRHEQYF

j_gene: TRBJ2-1
abundance: NA
d_gene: NA
v_gene: TRBV11-2
CDR3nt: TGTGCCAGCAGCTTAGAGTCTGGTTCCTACAATGAGCAGTTCTTC
CDR3aa: CASSLESGSYNEQFF

j_gene: TRBJ2-1
abundance: NA
d_gene: TRBD2
v_gene: TRBV28
CDR3nt: TGTGCCAGCAGTCTAGCGGGAGGGCCAGTGAATGAGCAGTTCTTC
CDR3aa: CASSLAGGPVNEQFF

j_gene: TRBJ2-1
abundance: NA
d_gene: NA
v_gene: TRBV7-3
CDR3nt: TGTGCCAGCAGCTTATCGGACCGCCCCTACAATGAGCAGTTCTTC
CDR3aa: CASSLSDRPYNEQFF

j_gene: TRBJ2-7
abundance: once
d_gene: NA
v_gene: TRBV4-1
CDR3nt: TGCGCCAGCAGCATAGCGGGACAGACCTACGAGCAGTACTTC
CDR3aa: CASSIAGQTYEQYF

j_gene: TRBJ1-1
abundance: NA
d_gene: NA
v_gene: TRBV5-1
CDR3nt: TGCGCCAGCAGCTTGGGCCCCTCTTCCTTCATGAACACTGAAGCTTTCTTT
CDR3aa: CASSLGPSSFMNTEAFF

j_gene: TRBJ2-7
abundance: NA
d_gene: TRBD1
v_gene: TRBV4-1
CDR3nt: TGCGCCAGCAGCCAAACGGGACAGGGAAACTACGAGCAGTACTTC
CDR3aa: CASSQTGQGNYEQYF

j_gene: TRBJ1-2
abundance: few
d_gene: TRBD1
v_gene: TRBV6-5
CDR3nt: TGTGCCAGCAGTTACTCAGGGACAGGGGCCTACTATGGCTACACCTTC
CDR3aa: CASSYSGTGAYYGYTF

j_gene: TRBJ2-7
abundance: NA
d_gene: NA
v_gene: TRBV16
CDR3nt: TGTGCCAGCAGCCAGGGAGGTTCCTACGAGCAGTACTTC
CDR3aa: CASSQGGSYEQYF

j_gene: TRBJ2-7
abundance: NA
d_gene: NA
v_gene: TRBV29-1
CDR3nt: TGCAGCGTGCAGCCGGGCAACTCCTACGAGCAGTACTTC
CDR3aa: CSVQPGNSYEQYF

j_gene: TRBJ1-2
abundance: NA
d_gene: NA
v_gene: TRBV12-5
CDR3nt: TGTGCTAGTGGTTCAGCCGGTGGCGGCTACACCTTC
CDR3aa: CASGSAGGGYTF

j_gene: TRBJ2-7
abundance: NA
d_gene: TRBD1
v_gene: TRBV4-1
CDR3nt: TGCGCCAGCAGCCAGTGGGACAGTCTAGGTTACGAGCAGTACTTC
CDR3aa: CASSQWDSLGYEQYF

j_gene: TRBJ1-1
abundance: NA
d_gene: TRBD1
v_gene: TRBV25-1
CDR3nt: TGTGCCAGCAGTGAATTGTCGGGACAGGGGAGGAACACTGAAGCTTTCTTT
CDR3aa: CASSELSGQGRNTEAFF

j_gene: TRBJ1-5
abundance: NA
d_gene: TRBD1
v_gene: TRBV19
CDR3nt: TGTGCCAGTAGTATACCTTTGGGACAGAACAATCAGCCCCAGCATTTT
CDR3aa: CASSIPLGQNNQPQHF